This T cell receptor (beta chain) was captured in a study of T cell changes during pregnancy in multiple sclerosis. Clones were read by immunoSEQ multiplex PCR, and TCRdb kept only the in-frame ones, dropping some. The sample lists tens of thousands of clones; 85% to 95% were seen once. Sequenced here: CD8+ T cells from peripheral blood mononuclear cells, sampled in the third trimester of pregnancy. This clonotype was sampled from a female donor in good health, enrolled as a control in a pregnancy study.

The CDR3 DNA follows: TGCGCCAGCAGCCCCGGGGACAGGGGAATCGGTGAGCAGTTCTTC. It is translated as CASSPGDRGIGEQFF. The chain carries TRBV5-1 and TRBJ2-1; TRBD1 matches at 10 bases. The CDR3 spans 15 residues. Germline values: CDR1 SGHRS, CDR2 YFSETQ. The V segment lost 4 bases and the J segment 9 bases; nucleotides outside the gene matches: 10.